One and the same sample provided the 13 T cell receptor beta chains below, sequenced in a study of blood T cell repertoires in COVID-19. Method: immunoSEQ multiplex PCR; TCRdb's copy keeps in-frame clones and lacks some. The sample shows under 250,000 clones, 92% of them seen only once. Material: peripheral blood. These receptors came from a man aged 55 to 70 with COVID-19, enrolled during active disease.

The rearrangement uses TRBV9 and TRBJ2-2, with 7 bases fitting TRBD1. Germline-derived CDR1 and CDR2 are SGDLS and YYNGEE. V lost 3 bases, J lost 4 bases, and 12 bases stayed unmatched. The CDR3 spans 17 residues. The CDR3: CASSGNRGGLGTGELFF. Written as DNA, the CDR3 is TGTGCCAGCAGCGGAAACAGGGGTGGATTAGGCACCGGGGAGCTGTTTTTT. The variable domain in full, completed from reference TRBV9 and TRBJ2-2, reads DSGVTQTPKHLITATGQRVTLRCSPRSGDLSVYWYQQSLDQGLQFLIQYYNGEERAKGNILERFSAQQFPDLHSELNLSSLELGDSALYFCASSGNRGGLGTGELFFGEGSRLTVL.

J is TRBJ2-3 and V is TRBV27, with TRBD2 matching over 9 bases. CDR1 is MNHEY and CDR2 is SMNVEV in the germline V gene (reference sequence). This CDR3 region has 16 residues. V shed 1 base, J shed 1 base, and the junction held 3 bases outside the gene matches. The DNA of the CDR3 is TGTGCCAGCAGTTTATTAGCGGGGGCCCGCACAGATACGCAGTATTTT. Translating it yields CASSLLAGARTDTQYF.

With regard to this clone: One end of the junction is discordant with germline, which a read error may explain. The chain has TRBV7-2 and TRBJ2-3; 12 nucleotides agree with TRBD2. CDR3 length equals 15 residues. Germline V CDR1 and CDR2: SGHTA, FQGNSA. CDR3 protein: CASTLNLAGGDTQYF. As DNA, the CDR3 is TGTGCCAGCACCTTAAACCTAGCGGGAGGGGATACGCAGTATTTT. Full variable domain (remainder filled in from reference TRBV7-2 and TRBJ2-3): GAGVSQSPSNKVTEKGKDVELRCDPISGHTALYWYRQSLGQGLEFLIYFQGNSAPDKSGLPSDRFSAERTGGSVSTLTIQRTQQEDSAVYLCASTLNLAGGDTQYFGPGTRLTVL.

The chain has TRBV24-1 and TRBJ2-1; D perhaps matches TRBD1 (6 bases). The CDR3 totals 18 residues. Trimming removed 2 bases from V and 0 bases from J, with 16 bases in between. Germline assignment: CDR1 KGHDR and CDR2 SFDVKD. The CDR3 spells CATSDSGTSMSSYNEQFF. The CDR3 DNA is TGTGCCACCAGTGATTCTGGGACATCTATGAGCTCCTACAATGAGCAGTTCTTC.

The rearrangement links TRBV6-5 to TRBJ1-1, with D tentatively TRBD1 (5 bases). This CDR3 contains 15 residues. Germline CDR1 MNHEY, CDR2 SVGAGI. The V gene lost 7 bases and the J gene lost 2 bases, with 17 bases spanning the gap. CDR3 DNA: TGTGCCAGCACTCCCCCCGGGGGTAGAAACACTGAAGCTTTCTTT. It yields the protein CASTPPGGRNTEAFF.

The rearrangement joins TRBV9 to TRBJ2-3, with unresolved D. Germline assignment: CDR1 SGDLS and CDR2 YYNGEE. This CDR3 is built from 15 residues. Between the trimmed V and J ends, which lost 0 bases and 2 bases, there was a span of 10 bases. As DNA, the CDR3 is TGTGCCAGCAGCGTAGGGGCCGCCGACACAGATACGCAGTATTTT. Translated: CASSVGAADTDTQYF.

Turning to this clone: Compared with germline, one end of the junction differs, possibly owing to a read error. The rearrangement joins TRBV9 to TRBJ2-3; D may be TRBD2 (6 bases). Germline lookup yields CDR1 SGDLS and CDR2 YYNGEE. CDR3 length equals 12 residues. The CDR3 DNA sequence: TGTGCCAGCAGCCCCCAACCGGGACTCAGGGCTTTT. Translation: CASSPQPGLRAF.

In this sample, this clone turned up once. CDR3 sequence: CASSQDRDRVFAGNTIYF. The CDR3 DNA sequence: TGTGCCAGCAGCCAAGATAGGGACAGGGTTTTTGCGGGAAACACCATATATTTT. This rearrangement joins TRBV3-1 (or the pseudogene TRBV3-2) to TRBJ1-3; 9 nucleotides align to TRBD1. Per the germline V gene, CDR1 is LGHDT and CDR2 is YNNKEL (reference sequence). There are 18 residues in the CDR3. J was trimmed by 4 bases and V by 0 bases; bases with no gene match: 10.

The chain uses TRBV12-3 or TRBV12-4 and TRBJ1-2; 8 bases are shared with TRBD1. V lost 1 base to trimming and J lost 7 bases; unmatched junction nucleotides: 2. The CDR3 runs to 13 residues. The CDR3 DNA is TGTGCCAGCAGTTTAGGGACAGGGTTTGGCTACACCTTC. Amino acid sequence: CASSLGTGFGYTF.

The CDR3 nucleotides are TGTGCCAGCAGCCAAGCGCTAGGAGGCTCCTACGAGCAGTACTTC. Translated, it gives CASSQALGGSYEQYF. V and J are TRBV3-1 (or the pseudogene TRBV3-2) and TRBJ2-7; D is possibly TRBD2 (5 bases). V shed 1 base and J shed 0 bases, with 10 bases lying between them. The germline gives CDR1 LGHDT, CDR2 YNNKEL (reference sequence). The CDR3 runs to 15 residues.

The chain carries TRBV6-6 and TRBJ2-2; possible D gene TRBD2, 6 bases. The germline V gene has CDR1 MNHNY and CDR2 SVGAGI (reference sequence). Trimming stripped 2 bases from V and 4 bases from J, with 14 bases between. CDR3 size: 16 residues. CDR3 residues: CASSYGGGVGTGELFF. The CDR3 DNA reads as TGTGCCAGCAGTTACGGTGGCGGGGTAGGCACCGGGGAGCTGTTTTTT.

The CDR3 loop is CASSPGQGAQRSFTEAFF. CDR3 DNA sequence: TGCGCCAGCAGCCCGGGACAGGGGGCGCAACGGTCATTCACTGAAGCTTTCTTT. The gene calls are TRBV5-1 and TRBJ1-1; 12 positions match TRBD1. CDR1 SGHRS and CDR2 YFSETQ come from the germline V gene. The CDR3 runs to 18 residues. The J segment lost 4 bases and the V segment lost 4 bases, leaving 14 bases of the junction unmatched.

The J gene is TRBJ2-1, the V gene TRBV27; D is unresolved. Trimming shortened V by 7 bases and J by 0 bases, and 10 bases separated the two germline ends. Germline V lookup: CDR1 MNHEY, CDR2 SMNVEV (reference sequence). The CDR3 sequence is 14 residues long. The CDR3 nucleotides are TGTGCCAGCATGTTGCGGAGCTCCTACAATGAGCAGTTCTTC. Protein: CASMLRSSYNEQFF.